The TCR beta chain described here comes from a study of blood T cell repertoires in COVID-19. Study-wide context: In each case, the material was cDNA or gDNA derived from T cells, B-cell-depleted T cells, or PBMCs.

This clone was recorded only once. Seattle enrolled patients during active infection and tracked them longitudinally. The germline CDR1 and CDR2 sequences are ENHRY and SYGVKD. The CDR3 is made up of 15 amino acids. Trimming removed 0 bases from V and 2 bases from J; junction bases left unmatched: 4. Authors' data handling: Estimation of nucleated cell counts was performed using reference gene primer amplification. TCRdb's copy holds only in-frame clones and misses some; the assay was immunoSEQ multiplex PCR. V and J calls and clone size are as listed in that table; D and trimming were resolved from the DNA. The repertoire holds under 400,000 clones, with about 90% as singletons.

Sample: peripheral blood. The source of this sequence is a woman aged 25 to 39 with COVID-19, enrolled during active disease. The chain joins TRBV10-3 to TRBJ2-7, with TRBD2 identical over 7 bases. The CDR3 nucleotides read TGTGCCATCAGTGAGTCTCCTAGCGGTCCCTACGAGCAGTACTTC. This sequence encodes CAISESPSGPYEQYF.